These 17 T cell receptor beta chains share one sample of origin, sequenced in a study of response to subunit inactivated influenza vaccine (dated by TCRdb to 2017 to 2018). To prepare the library, RT-PCR was applied. Sequenced using an Illumina HiSeq 2500. TCRdb reprocessing: public reads trimmed at Q25 with fastp, clones called with MiXCR, in-frame beta chains kept. One record per CDR3 amino acid sequence lists the most common genes and DNA. Within this sample are about 700,000 distinct CDR3 sequences, with 15% to 19% of them counted one time only. The ten largest clones capture roughly 11% of the sample. Sample: PBMCs from blood, taken roughly 13 days after vaccination. Receptors were obtained from a man aged 45-65 years who received an inactivated influenza vaccine. Donor details come from another sample of the same person, matched by shared clones.

This clonotype was counted a few times. This rearrangement joins TRBV5-1 to TRBJ1-1; TRBD1 might be the D (5 bases). V was shortened by 5 bases and J by 1 base, with 9 bases between the two germline ends. This CDR3 is 13 amino acids long. The germline CDR1 and CDR2 sequences are SGHRS and YFSETQ. CDR3 sequence (DNA): TGCGCCAGCAGGAACACAGGGAACACTGAAGCTTTCTTT. Encoded protein: CASRNTGNTEAFF. The variable domain in full, completed from reference TRBV5-1 and TRBJ1-1, reads KAGVTQTPRYLIKTRGQQVTLSCSPISGHRSVSWYQQTPGQGLQFLFEYFSETQRNKGNFPGRFSGRQFSNSRSEMNVSTLELGDSALYLCASRNTGNTEAFFGQGTRLTVV.

In this sample, this clonotype turned up a few times. This chain joins TRBV10-3 and TRBJ1-5; D uncertain. There are 13 residues in the CDR3. Between the trimmed V and J ends, which lost 4 bases and 1 base, there was a span of 5 bases. CDR1 is ENHRY, CDR2 SYGVKD, per germline. CDR3 region: CAISVDSNQPQHF. The CDR3 DNA is TGTGCCATCAGTGTCGACAGCAATCAGCCCCAGCATTTT.

The chain employs TRBV29-1 and TRBJ2-1; D is ambiguous. There are 17 residues in the CDR3. The V end was cut by 4 bases, the J end by 0 bases, with 19 bases between. CDR1 is SQVTM, CDR2 ANQGSEA, per germline. CDR3 coding DNA: TGCAGCGTTGCGTTTTACGGTAGACGTAGCTCCTACAATGAGCAGTTCTTC. It is translated as CSVAFYGRRSSYNEQFF.

This chain joins TRBV24-1 and TRBJ2-5, with 7 bases identical to TRBD2. The CDR3 length is 13 residues. J gave up 3 bases and V 6 bases, and 3 bases lay outside the gene matches. From germline, CDR1 is KGHDR and CDR2 SFDVKD. CDR3 nucleotides: TGTGCCACCAGTCCCGGGGGGAAAGAGACCCAGTACTTC. Translating it yields CATSPGGKETQYF.

This clonotype appeared a few times. The chain recombines TRBV4-3 with TRBJ1-1, with 7 bases fitting TRBD1. Germline CDR1 LGHNA, CDR2 YSLEER. V trimming: 0 bases; J trimming: 4 bases; junction bases outside the gene matches: 11. CDR3 length: 17 amino acids. DNA for the CDR3: TGCGCCAGCAGCCAAGAGGTCCCTCGAGGGGGCGGCACTGAAGCTTTCTTT. Amino acid sequence: CASSQEVPRGGGTEAFF.

This clonotype showed up just a few times. The chain carries TRBV6-2 or TRBV6-3 and TRBJ1-5; D might be TRBD1 (6 bases). Per the germline V gene, CDR1 is MNHEY and CDR2 is SVGEGT. With 4 bases removed from V and 4 bases from J, the gap between germline ends came to 20 bases. The CDR3 extends over 17 amino acids. The CDR3 bases are TGTGCCAGCAGTTCCGCCCTACCCCTAGGGGGAAATCAGCCCCAGCATTTT. Protein sequence: CASSSALPLGGNQPQHF.

This clonotype was observed a handful of times. The chain is built from TRBV11-1 and TRBJ2-1; the D is unclear. The V gene's germline CDR1 is SGHAT and CDR2 FQDESV (reference sequence). This CDR3 contains 13 residues. The ends were cut back, 1 base at V and 4 bases at J, with 5 bases in the middle. This CDR3 reads CASSLEEYNEQFF. The DNA of the CDR3 is TGTGCCAGCAGCTTAGAAGAATACAATGAGCAGTTCTTC.

This clonotype was counted only a few times. The V and J genes are TRBV7-2 and TRBJ1-3; a weak D match, TRBD1 (6 bases). Germline lookup yields CDR1 SGHTA and CDR2 FQGNSA. CDR3 length equals 14 residues. The V end lost 5 bases, the J end lost 4 bases, and 12 bases lay between the germline ends. The CDR3 nucleotides read TGTGCCAGCAGCCCGGACAGAGGGGGAAACACCATATATTTT. As protein: CASSPDRGGNTIYF.

V and J are TRBV20-1 and TRBJ2-7, with TRBD1 as a possible D gene (6 bases). Deletions cut 0 bases from V and 2 bases from J, with 17 bases between. Looked up from germline, CDR1 is DFQATT and CDR2 is SNEGSKA (reference sequence). The CDR3 is 16 amino acids. CDR3 in amino acids: CSARDLRQGIPYEQYF. The DNA for the CDR3 is TGCAGTGCTAGAGATCTCCGGCAGGGGATCCCCTACGAGCAGTACTTC.

The rearrangement uses TRBV9 and TRBJ2-7, with D tentatively TRBD2 (6 bases). Germline V gene data show CDR1 as SGDLS and CDR2 as YYNGEE. The CDR3 is 18 amino acids. The V end was cut by 3 bases, the J end by 7 bases, with 29 bases between. CDR3 coding DNA: TGTGCCAGCAGCGCATCCGGGACTCGCGGTCTTATCGCCGCGGAGCAGTACTTC. It codes for CASSASGTRGLIAAEQYF.

Points on this clonotype: Its ends do not fully match the called genes, so a read error is possible. The rearrangement uses TRBV4-3 and TRBJ2-1; TRBD2 might be the D (5 bases). In germline, CDR1 is LGHNA, CDR2 YSLEER. The CDR3 extends over 16 amino acids. In DNA form, the CDR3 reads TGCGCCAGCAGCCAAGCATGGAGGTCGTCTCCTGATGAACAGTTCTTC. It yields the protein CASSQAWRSSPDEQFF.

The gene calls are TRBV30 and TRBJ2-7, with 12 bases lining up with TRBD2. The V gene's germline CDR1 is GTSNPN and CDR2 SVGIG (reference sequence). Trimming at V came to 1 base and at J to 4 bases, leaving 11 bases not matched to a gene. The CDR3 runs 17 residues. CDR3 DNA: TGTGCCTGGAGTGACTACCGACGGACTAGCGGGAATTACGAGCAGTACTTC. Translated: CAWSDYRRTSGNYEQYF.

The J gene is TRBJ2-7, the V gene TRBV20-1; a weak D match, TRBD1 (6 bases). Germline V lookup: CDR1 DFQATT, CDR2 SNEGSKA (reference sequence). V lost 2 bases and J 5 bases, leaving 16 bases between the germline ends. The CDR3 runs to 14 residues. CDR3 bases: TGCAGTGCTAGACCCCACAGGGAAACCCACGAGCAGTACTTC. It encodes CSARPHRETHEQYF.

The rearrangement joins TRBV24-1 to TRBJ2-3; no clear D gene. The germline gives CDR1 KGHDR, CDR2 SFDVKD. The CDR3 sequence is 14 residues long. Between the trimmed V and J ends, which lost 0 bases and 0 bases, there was a span of 3 bases. The DNA of the CDR3 is TGTGCCACCAGTGATTTGCCTAGCACAGATACGCAGTATTTT. Its protein is CATSDLPSTDTQYF.

This clonotype was seen more than once but under ten times. V is TRBV6-1 and J is TRBJ2-7; D uncertain. This CDR3 contains 16 residues. The germline CDR1 and CDR2 sequences are MNHNS and SASEGT. Trimming took off 3 bases at V and 0 bases at J, with 15 bases between the two ends. CDR3 nucleotides: TGTGCCAGCAGTGAGTTTTCCGTATCCCGCTCCTACGAGCAGTACTTC. Protein product: CASSEFSVSRSYEQYF.

The chain recombines TRBV20-1 with TRBJ1-3; D is unclear. The CDR3 covers 12 residues. The germline V gene encodes CDR1 DFQATT and CDR2 SNEGSKA (reference sequence). Trimming cost V 3 bases and J 8 bases, with 11 bases left between them. CDR3 amino acids: CSASNQPDTIYF. CDR3 nucleotides: TGCAGTGCTAGCAATCAGCCGGACACCATATATTTT.

As to this clonotype: One end of the junction does not line up with germline, which may come from a read error. The chain uses TRBV24-1 and TRBJ2-3; D ambiguous. This CDR3 is built from 13 residues. Germline loops: CDR1 KGHDR, CDR2 SFDVKD. The CDR3 region is CASSGPHTDTQYF. The CDR3 DNA follows: TGTGCCTCCAGTGGTCCTCACACAGATACGCAGTATTTT.